A selection of T cell receptor beta chains follows, all from one sample in a study of OX40 agonist ivuxolimab in advanced cancers. Assay used: immunoSEQ multiplex PCR; TCRdb lists only in-frame clones, some missing. The table records some 76,000 clones, about 82% of them present only once. The sequences come from CD4+ or CD8+ T cells sorted from blood, collected in a trial of the OX40 agonist ivuxolimab. The receptors stem from an adult with an advanced solid tumor such as melanoma, head and neck, liver or kidney cancer. Each CDR3 is given with its conserved first and last residue. A D gene is named only where the DNA matches it firmly. Size is stated for part of the rows, as once, few or many counts, or as a class when the clone is expanded.

clone size,D gene,J gene,V gene,CDR3 protein,CDR3 DNA
NA,TRBD2,TRBJ2-7,TRBV7-8,CASSRGGGGSSYEQYF,TGTGCCAGCAGCCGGGGCGGCGGGGGTAGCTCCTACGAGCAGTACTTC
once,NA,TRBJ1-1,TRBV29-1,CSVVGSKNENTEAFF,TGCAGCGTTGTGGGGTCAAAAAACGAGAACACTGAAGCTTTCTTT
once,NA,TRBJ2-3,TRBV6-5,CASSTAGLPYTQYF,TGTGCCAGCAGTACCGCGGGCCTGCCCTATACGCAGTATTTT
NA,NA,TRBJ1-2,TRBV6-5,CASSRDSNYGYTF,TGTGCCAGCAGTAGAGACTCTAACTATGGCTACACCTTC
NA,NA,TRBJ2-4,TRBV11-2,CASSFSGVGNIQYF,TGTGCCAGCAGCTTCTCAGGGGTGGGAAACATTCAGTACTTC
NA,TRBD2,TRBJ2-7,TRBV28,CASRPGSGGYEQYF,TGTGCCAGCAGGCCTGGGAGCGGGGGGTACGAGCAGTACTTC
NA,TRBD2,TRBJ2-7,TRBV6-6,CASRQRLAGVHEQYF,TGTGCCAGCAGGCAAAGACTAGCGGGGGTCCACGAGCAGTACTTC
NA,NA,TRBJ1-1,TRBV5-4,CASSGGGQMRTEAFF,TGTGCCAGCAGCGGGGGGGGGCAGATGAGGACTGAAGCTTTCTTT
NA,TRBD1,TRBJ1-1,TRBV2,CASSGDRAANTEAFF,TGTGCCAGCAGTGGGGACAGGGCCGCGAACACTGAAGCTTTCTTT
NA,TRBD1,TRBJ2-1,TRBV7-3,CASSLTRDRGNEQFF,TGTGCCAGCAGCTTAACGAGGGACAGGGGTAATGAGCAGTTCTTC
NA,NA,TRBJ1-5,TRBV6-1,CASSEPRGNQPQHF,TGTGCCAGCAGTGAACCCCGAGGCAATCAGCCCCAGCATTTT
NA,NA,TRBJ1-4,TRBV28,CAAGLNEKLFF,TGTGCCGCAGGCCTTAATGAAAAACTGTTTTTT
NA,NA,TRBJ2-7,TRBV7-6,CASSLNYEQYF,TGTGCCAGCAGCTTAAACTACGAGCAGTACTTC
NA,NA,TRBJ2-2,TRBV27,CASSEMSLRVGTGELFF,TGTGCCAGCAGTGAAATGAGCTTGAGAGTAGGCACCGGGGAGCTGTTTTTT
NA,NA,TRBJ1-5,TRBV30,CAWRGSGGLHQPQHF,TGTGCCTGGAGAGGTAGCGGGGGTTTGCATCAGCCCCAGCATTTT
NA,NA,TRBJ1-1,TRBV5-1,CASSFEESTEAFF,TGCGCCAGCAGCTTCGAGGAGAGCACTGAAGCTTTCTTT
NA,NA,TRBJ2-1,TRBV19,CASSIGGLRGLNEQFF,TGTGCCAGTAGTATAGGCGGGCTCAGGGGCCTCAATGAGCAGTTCTTC
NA,NA,TRBJ2-7,TRBV7-8,CASSPTGQTYEQYF,TGTGCCAGCAGCCCCACCGGCCAGACCTACGAGCAGTACTTC
NA,NA,TRBJ1-4,TRBV18,CASSPWDGNEKLFF,TGTGCCAGCTCCCCCTGGGACGGTAATGAAAAACTGTTTTTT
NA,NA,TRBJ1-1,TRBV19,CASNGPNTEAFF,TGTGCCAGTAATGGGCCGAACACTGAAGCTTTCTTT
NA,NA,TRBJ2-7,TRBV6-6,CASSPDRLYEQYF,TGTGCCAGCAGCCCTGACAGACTATACGAGCAGTACTTC
many,NA,TRBJ1-2,TRBV30,CACLGRFNYGYTF,TGTGCCTGCCTCGGACGGTTCAACTATGGCTACACCTTC
NA,NA,TRBJ2-3,TRBV5-1,CASSTGADTQYF,TGCGCCAGCAGCACCGGCGCGGATACGCAGTATTTT
NA,TRBD1,TRBJ2-2,TRBV7-8,CASSLGTGWDTGELFF,TGTGCCAGCAGCTTAGGGACAGGGTGGGACACCGGGGAGCTGTTTTTT
once,NA,TRBJ2-7,TRBV5-6,CASSSGTGFSYEQYF,TGTGCCAGCAGTTCCGGCACAGGTTTCTCCTACGAGCAGTACTTC
NA,NA,TRBJ2-3,TRBV7-3,CASSLLRDHTDTQYF,TGTGCCAGCAGCTTACTGAGGGACCACACAGATACGCAGTATTTT
NA,NA,TRBJ2-3,TRBV7-3,CASGELVSTDTQYF,TGTGCCAGCGGCGAGCTTGTCAGCACAGATACGCAGTATTTT
NA,NA,TRBJ1-1,TRBV4-1,CASSLRSDTEAFF,TGCGCCAGCAGCCTCCGATCGGACACTGAAGCTTTCTTT
NA,TRBD1,TRBJ2-7,TRBV5-1,CASSFQGASYEQYF,TGCGCCAGCAGCTTCCAGGGGGCCTCCTACGAGCAGTACTTC
NA,NA,TRBJ1-2,TRBV19,CASSPGNTNLPNYGYTF,TGTGCCAGTAGTCCCGGGAACACTAATCTTCCTAACTATGGCTACACCTTC
NA,TRBD2,TRBJ2-7,TRBV29-1,CSVGLDYEQYF,TGCAGCGTGGGACTAGACTACGAGCAGTACTTC
once,NA,TRBJ1-6,TRBV7-2,CASSLVFPSSSYNSPLHF,TGTGCCAGCAGCTTAGTGTTTCCGTCCAGCTCCTATAATTCACCCCTCCACTTT
NA,NA,TRBJ2-2,TRBV5-1,CASGLQRLQPANTGELFF,TGCGCCAGCGGGCTCCAACGGTTACAACCCGCGAACACCGGGGAGCTGTTTTTT
once,NA,TRBJ2-3,TRBV28,CASTAASTDTQYF,TGTGCCAGCACGGCGGCTAGCACAGATACGCAGTATTTT
NA,NA,TRBJ2-5,TRBV9,CASSVGSLPGETQYF,TGTGCCAGCAGCGTAGGAAGCCTCCCGGGGGAGACCCAGTACTTC
NA,TRBD1,TRBJ2-7,TRBV2,CASSESTGAYEQYF,TGTGCCAGCAGTGAGTCCACAGGGGCCTACGAGCAGTACTTC
NA,TRBD2,TRBJ2-7,TRBV5-1,CASSLGTSGSLDEQYF,TGCGCCAGCAGCTTGGGAACTAGCGGGAGCCTCGACGAGCAGTACTTC